This T cell receptor beta chain was observed in a study of cytomegalovirus exposure and HLA in healthy donors. The germline V gene has CDR1 SGDLS and CDR2 YYNGEE. The CDR3 length is 17 residues. Deletions cut 0 bases from V and 4 bases from J, with 16 bases between. Primers included in the PCR were 60 Vbeta and 13 Jbeta primers. TCRdb's copy holds only in-frame clones and misses some; the assay was immunoSEQ multiplex PCR. In the table there are around 210,000 clones, approximately 79% of which are singletons. Only a few counts were recorded for this clone. This TCR was recovered from a man aged 50 to 60 in good health and CMV-seronegative. Sequencing was performed on PBMCs. The chain uses TRBV9 and TRBJ2-2, with D maybe TRBD2 (6 bases). The CDR3 bases are TGTGCCAGCAGCGTAGGGGGTGGGGGAGCGGGCACCGGGGAGCTGTTTTTT. Translation: CASSVGGGGAGTGELFF.